One sample yielded the 8 T cell receptor beta chains listed below, sequenced in a study of shared clonotypes between healthy human individuals (dated by TCRdb to about 2020). Receptors were amplified or captured by the immunoSEQ multiplex PCR assay. As stored in TCRdb, this immuneACCESS dataset retains in-frame rearrangements with V and J assigned. A fraction of the clones does not appear; measured against another copy, unresolved V genes explain less than half of the discrepancy, and the remainder lacks a known reason. In this sample the table shows 190,000 or so clones, 66% of which occur a single time. The top ten clonotypes cover 10% of the sample. Sequencing input: memory CD4+ T cells sorted from blood. In light of the paper, this sample's cell subset or site label describes: CD45RA-negative fraction. These receptors were obtained from a man aged 25 to 45 in good health.

The chain links TRBV5-1 to TRBJ2-3; weak D call: TRBD1 (6 bases). The CDR3 sequence is 14 residues long. The V end lost 0 bases, the J end lost 6 bases, and 11 bases lay between the germline ends. Germline assignment: CDR1 SGHRS and CDR2 YFSETQ. CDR3 in amino acids: CASSLGDTLDTQYF. As DNA, the CDR3 is TGCGCCAGCAGCTTGGGGGACACCCTGGATACGCAGTATTTT.

The rearrangement uses TRBV5-6 and TRBJ2-7; 15 bases are shared with TRBD2. V gave up 1 base and J gave up 8 bases; unmatched junction bases: 4. The germline CDR1 and CDR2 sequences are SGHDT and YYEEEE. CDR3 length: 15 residues. CDR3 loop: CASSLRTSGRGKQYF. The CDR3 nucleotides are TGTGCCAGCAGCTTGCGGACTAGCGGGAGGGGGAAGCAGTACTTC. The whole variable domain, filled in from reference TRBV5-6 and TRBJ2-7, reads DAGVTQSPTHLIKTRGQQVTLRCSPKSGHDTVSWYQQALGQGPQFIFQYYEEEERQRGNFPDRFSGHQFPNYSSELNVNALLLGDSALYLCASSLRTSGRGKQYFGPGTRLTVT.

The chain recombines TRBV5-4 with TRBJ2-3; no firm D call. Trimming took 4 bases from V and 2 from J, leaving 8 bases between them. The CDR3 sequence is 13 residues long. Germline V gives CDR1 SGHNT, CDR2 YYREEE (reference sequence). The CDR3 is CASSQGPTDTQYF. CDR3 bases: TGTGCCAGCAGCCAAGGACCCACAGATACGCAGTATTTT.

V gene TRBV12-5 combines with J gene TRBJ2-1; no firm D call. Between the trimmed V and J ends, which lost 6 bases and 10 bases, there was a span of 22 bases. Germline assignment: CDR1 LGHNT and CDR2 FRNRAP. The CDR3 runs 15 residues. This chain's CDR3 is CASGPSVMGTSEQFF. DNA of the CDR3: TGTGCTAGTGGCCCCTCAGTGATGGGAACTTCAGAGCAGTTCTTC.

In DNA, the CDR3 is TGTGCCAGCAGCTTAGGTCCCGGGCCGTACAATGAGCAGTTCTTC. It translates to CASSLGPGPYNEQFF. V is TRBV11-3 and J is TRBJ2-1; D uncertain. The CDR3 length is 15 residues. V lost 1 base and J 4 bases, leaving 11 bases between the germline ends. Germline lookup yields CDR1 SGHNT and CDR2 YENEEA.

This chain's CDR3 is CASSRWTDQVPYGYTF. The CDR3 DNA is TGTGCCAGCAGCCGCTGGACAGACCAGGTCCCCTATGGCTACACCTTC. J is TRBJ1-2 and V is TRBV7-9; possibly TRBD1 for D (6 bases). The germline CDR1 and CDR2 sequences are SEHNR and FQNEAQ (reference sequence). The V end lost 5 bases, the J end lost 4 bases, and 20 bases lay between the germline ends. The CDR3 length is 16 residues.

This clone has ten or more counts. V gene TRBV29-1 combines with J gene TRBJ2-1; 11 bases fit TRBD2. The J segment lost 4 bases and the V segment lost 7 bases, leaving 3 bases of the junction unmatched. The CDR3 sequence is 13 residues long. CDR1 and CDR2 from the germline V gene are SQVTM and ANQGSEA. The CDR3 DNA sequence: TGCAGCGCCGGGACTAGCGGATACAATGAGCAGTTCTTC. This translates into CSAGTSGYNEQFF.

The V call is TRBV29-1, the J call TRBJ2-1; D remains ambiguous. This CDR3 region has 13 residues. Germline CDR1 and CDR2: SQVTM and ANQGSEA. V was trimmed by 7 bases and J by 3 bases, leaving 13 bases between them. DNA of the CDR3: TGCAGCGGCTCGTCGGCAGTCTACAATGAGCAGTTCTTC. Its translation: CSGSSAVYNEQFF.